This T cell receptor (beta chain) was profiled in a study of beta chain features in type 1 diabetes. Across the whole study: Healthy donors and patients showed comparable age, gender and cell yields. Across every sample, roughly 100 million sorted cells were examined in total.

Study conclusions and caveats: Unsettled here was the matter of whether HLA type influences TCRB rearrangement. High TCR expression in some cells could lead to their over-representation in cDNA sequencing.

Trimming removed 1 base from V and 7 bases from J, with 13 bases in between. Looked up from germline, CDR1 is SEHNR and CDR2 is FQNEAQ (reference sequence). The CDR3 spans 14 residues. Sequencing targeted expressed TCRB transcripts, as all isolated RNA had been reverse transcribed. Data came from immunoSEQ multiplex PCR; TCRdb stores just in-frame clones and leaves some out. The sample holds roughly 150,000 clones, 8.5% to 14% seen once. This clone was observed a handful of times. Its specificity is unknown. This sequence was found in a young man in good health. The chain is built from TRBV7-9 and TRBJ1-2; no reliable D call. Specimen: central memory CD4+ T cells from blood. The CDR3 bases are TGTGCCAGCAGCTTAGGCGGCAACTCTGCTGGCTACACCTTC. Translating it yields CASSLGGNSAGYTF.